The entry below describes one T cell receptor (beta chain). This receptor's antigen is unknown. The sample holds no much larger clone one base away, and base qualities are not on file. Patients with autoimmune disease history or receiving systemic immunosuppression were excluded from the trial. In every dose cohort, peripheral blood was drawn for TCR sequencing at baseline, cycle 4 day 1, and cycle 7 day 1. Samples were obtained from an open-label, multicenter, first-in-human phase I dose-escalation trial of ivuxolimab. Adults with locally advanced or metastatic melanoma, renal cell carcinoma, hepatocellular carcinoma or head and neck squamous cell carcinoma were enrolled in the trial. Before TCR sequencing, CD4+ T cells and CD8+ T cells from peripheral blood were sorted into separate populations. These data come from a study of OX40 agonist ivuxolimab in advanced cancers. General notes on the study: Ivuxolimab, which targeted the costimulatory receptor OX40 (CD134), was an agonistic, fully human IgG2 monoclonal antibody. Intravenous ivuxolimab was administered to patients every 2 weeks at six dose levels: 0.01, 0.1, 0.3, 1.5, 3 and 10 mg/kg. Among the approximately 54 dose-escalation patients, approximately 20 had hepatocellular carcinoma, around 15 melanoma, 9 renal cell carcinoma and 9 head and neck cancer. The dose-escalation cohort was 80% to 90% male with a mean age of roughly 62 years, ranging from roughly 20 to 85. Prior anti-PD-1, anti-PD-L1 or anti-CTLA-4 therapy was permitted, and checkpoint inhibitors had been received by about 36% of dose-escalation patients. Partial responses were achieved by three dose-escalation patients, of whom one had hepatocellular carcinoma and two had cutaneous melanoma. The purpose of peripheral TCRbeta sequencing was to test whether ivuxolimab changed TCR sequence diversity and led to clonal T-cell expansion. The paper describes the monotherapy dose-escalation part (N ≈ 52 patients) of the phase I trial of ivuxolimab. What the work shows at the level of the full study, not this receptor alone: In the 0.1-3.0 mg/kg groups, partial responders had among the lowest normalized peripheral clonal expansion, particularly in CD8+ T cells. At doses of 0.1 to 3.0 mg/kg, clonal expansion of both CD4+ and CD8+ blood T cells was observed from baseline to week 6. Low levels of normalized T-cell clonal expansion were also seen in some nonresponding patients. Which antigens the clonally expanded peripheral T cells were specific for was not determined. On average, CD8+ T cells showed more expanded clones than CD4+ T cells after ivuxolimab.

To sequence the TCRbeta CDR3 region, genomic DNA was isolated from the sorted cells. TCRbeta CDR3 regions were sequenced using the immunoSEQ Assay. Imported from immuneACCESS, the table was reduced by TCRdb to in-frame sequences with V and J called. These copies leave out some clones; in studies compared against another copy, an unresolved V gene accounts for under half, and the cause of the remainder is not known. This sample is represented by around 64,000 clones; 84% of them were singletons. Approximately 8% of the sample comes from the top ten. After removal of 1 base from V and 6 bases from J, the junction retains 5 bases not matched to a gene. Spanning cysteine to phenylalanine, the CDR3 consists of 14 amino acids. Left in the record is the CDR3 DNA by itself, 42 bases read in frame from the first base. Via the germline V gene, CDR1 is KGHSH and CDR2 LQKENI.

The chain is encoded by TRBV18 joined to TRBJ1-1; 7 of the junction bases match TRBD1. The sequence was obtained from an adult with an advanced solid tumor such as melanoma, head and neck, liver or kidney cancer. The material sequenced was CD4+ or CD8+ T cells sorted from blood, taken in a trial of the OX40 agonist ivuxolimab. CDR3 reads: CASSPLTGAAEAFF. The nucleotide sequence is TGTGCCAGCTCACCACTTACAGGGGCGGCTGAAGCTTTCTTT.